A selection of T cell receptor beta chains follows, all from one sample in a study of cytomegalovirus exposure and HLA in healthy donors. Measured with immunoSEQ multiplex PCR; TCRdb has only the in-frame clones, and not every one. Found here are under 100,000 clones, approximately 96% of them singletons; the top ten hold 0.78%. The source material was PBMCs. The receptors were gathered from a young man in good health and CMV-seronegative. Both conserved end residues are part of each CDR3. A D gene is named only where the DNA matches it firmly. Not all rows give a size; the values are once, few, many and, for expanded clones, a class.

J: TRBJ2-1; D: TRBD2; size: NA; V: TRBV28; CDR3: CASSFRTSGTSYNEQFF; DNA: TGTGCCAGCAGTTTTAGGACTAGCGGTACTTCCTACAATGAGCAGTTCTTC
J: TRBJ1-1; D: NA; size: NA; V: TRBV18; CDR3: CASSRETVQNTEAFF; DNA: TGTGCCAGCTCACGAGAGACAGTTCAGAACACTGAAGCTTTCTTT
J: TRBJ2-2; D: TRBD2; size: NA; V: TRBV4-2; CDR3: CASSTQPGGRDTGELFF; DNA: TGTGCCAGCAGCACCCAACCAGGCGGGAGGGACACCGGGGAGCTGTTTTTT
J: TRBJ2-2; D: NA; size: NA; V: TRBV27; CDR3: CARAQRQNTGELFF; DNA: TGTGCCAGAGCCCAGCGGCAAAACACCGGGGAGCTGTTTTTT
J: TRBJ2-1; D: TRBD2; size: NA; V: TRBV4-2; CDR3: CASSQDRGGGLAGAYNEQFF; DNA: TGTGCCAGCAGCCAAGATCGGGGAGGGGGACTAGCGGGAGCCTACAATGAGCAGTTCTTC
J: TRBJ1-3; D: NA; size: NA; V: TRBV5-1; CDR3: CASSGDGSSGNTIYF; DNA: TGCGCCAGCAGCGGGGACGGGAGCTCTGGAAACACCATATATTTT
J: TRBJ2-3; D: NA; size: NA; V: TRBV7-3; CDR3: CASSPGGTQYF; DNA: TGTGCCAGCAGCCCCGGGGGTACGCAGTATTTT
J: TRBJ2-1; D: TRBD2; size: NA; V: TRBV6-1; CDR3: CASSEEAGGYNEQFF; DNA: TGTGCCAGCAGTGAAGAAGCGGGAGGGTACAATGAGCAGTTCTTC
J: TRBJ2-6; D: TRBD1; size: NA; V: TRBV5-4; CDR3: CASSQNRGASGANVLTF; DNA: TGTGCCAGCAGCCAAAACAGGGGGGCCTCTGGGGCCAACGTCCTGACTTTC
J: TRBJ2-2; D: TRBD2; size: few; V: TRBV5-6; CDR3: CASSLAGLAAATGELFF; DNA: TGTGCCAGCAGCTTAGCGGGACTAGCCGCAGCCACCGGGGAGCTGTTTTTT
J: TRBJ1-2; D: NA; size: NA; V: TRBV27; CDR3: CASSFLPTAYGYTF; DNA: TGTGCCAGCAGTTTTCTACCGACAGCGTATGGCTACACCTTC
J: TRBJ1-1; D: NA; size: NA; V: TRBV2; CDR3: CASSREGKAFF; DNA: TGTGCCAGCAGTCGGGAGGGGAAAGCTTTCTTT
J: TRBJ2-5; D: NA; size: NA; V: TRBV4-1; CDR3: CASSQFRSRQETQYF; DNA: TGCGCCAGCAGCCAATTTCGATCTAGACAAGAGACCCAGTACTTC
J: TRBJ2-2; D: TRBD2; size: NA; V: TRBV4-1; CDR3: CASSRPGWDGRTSGGVGGELFF; DNA: TGCGCCAGCAGCCGCCCGGGATGGGACGGACGTACTAGCGGGGGGGTAGGCGGGGAGCTGTTTTTT
J: TRBJ1-3; D: NA; size: once; V: TRBV28; CDR3: CASSSPTDSGNTIYF; DNA: TGTGCCAGCAGTTCCCCGACAGACTCTGGAAACACCATATATTTT
J: TRBJ2-7; D: TRBD1; size: NA; V: TRBV19; CDR3: CASSRDRGSYEQYF; DNA: TGTGCCAGTAGCAGGGACAGGGGCTCCTACGAGCAGTACTTC
J: TRBJ2-6; D: NA; size: NA; V: TRBV5-1; CDR3: CASSAQGQFSGANVLTF; DNA: TGCGCCAGCAGCGCCCAGGGGCAATTTTCTGGGGCCAACGTCCTGACTTTC
J: TRBJ2-2; D: TRBD1; size: NA; V: TRBV11-3; CDR3: CASSLVGQGSGELFF; DNA: TGTGCCAGCAGCTTAGTGGGACAGGGGTCCGGGGAGCTGTTTTTT
J: TRBJ2-6; D: TRBD1; size: NA; V: TRBV7-2; CDR3: CASSPRGRPGANVLTF; DNA: TGTGCCAGCAGCCCCAGGGGGCGCCCTGGGGCCAACGTCCTGACTTTC
J: TRBJ2-7; D: TRBD2; size: NA; V: TRBV6-6; CDR3: CASSFGTSGSSYEQYF; DNA: TGTGCCAGCAGTTTCGGGACTAGCGGGAGCTCCTACGAGCAGTACTTC
J: TRBJ2-2; D: NA; size: once; V: TRBV27; CDR3: CASSLSAEGELFF; DNA: TGTGCCAGCAGTCTGTCCGCGGAAGGGGAGCTGTTTTTT
J: TRBJ1-4; D: NA; size: NA; V: TRBV19; CDR3: CASRVRGGHEKLFF; DNA: TGTGCCAGTAGGGTCCGCGGAGGGCACGAAAAACTGTTTTTT
J: TRBJ1-2; D: NA; size: NA; V: TRBV6-5; CDR3: CASSYDPENYGYTF; DNA: TGTGCCAGCAGTTACGATCCGGAGAACTATGGCTACACCTTC
J: TRBJ2-2; D: NA; size: NA; V: TRBV27; CDR3: CASSPLGAGELFF; DNA: TGTGCCAGCAGTCCACTAGGAGCCGGGGAGCTGTTTTTT
J: TRBJ1-5; D: TRBD1; size: NA; V: TRBV10-3; CDR3: CAISEDRDNQPQHF; DNA: TGTGCCATCAGTGAAGACAGGGATAATCAGCCCCAGCATTTT
J: TRBJ1-1; D: NA; size: NA; V: TRBV2; CDR3: CASSEALPAGEMNTEAFF; DNA: TGTGCCAGCAGTGAAGCCCTTCCGGCGGGAGAAATGAACACTGAAGCTTTCTTT
J: TRBJ2-4; D: NA; size: NA; V: TRBV11-2; CDR3: CASSLDVRAGTAKNIQYF; DNA: TGTGCCAGCAGCTTAGATGTAAGGGCGGGTACAGCCAAAAACATTCAGTACTTC
J: TRBJ2-7; D: NA; size: NA; V: TRBV11-3; CDR3: CASSFIRGGISRPEQYF; DNA: TGTGCCAGCAGCTTCATAAGAGGGGGAATATCCCGCCCCGAGCAGTACTTC
J: TRBJ2-3; D: TRBD1; size: NA; V: TRBV4-1; CDR3: CASSQVNRGRTDTQYF; DNA: TGCGCCAGCAGCCAAGTAAACAGGGGGCGCACAGATACGCAGTATTTT
J: TRBJ1-5; D: NA; size: NA; V: TRBV30; CDR3: CAWSVQGIQPQHF; DNA: TGTGCCTGGAGTGTCCAGGGGATCCAGCCCCAGCATTTT
J: TRBJ2-2; D: NA; size: NA; V: TRBV19; CDR3: CASSTRADTGELFF; DNA: TGTGCCAGTAGTACCAGGGCGGACACCGGGGAGCTGTTTTTT
J: TRBJ2-7; D: NA; size: NA; V: TRBV5-6; CDR3: CASSLFGQGSGRIPYEQYF; DNA: TGTGCCAGCAGCTTGTTCGGCCAGGGCTCCGGCAGAATCCCCTACGAGCAGTACTTC
J: TRBJ2-2; D: NA; size: NA; V: TRBV7-7; CDR3: CASSFLNTGELFF; DNA: TGTGCTAGCAGCTTCTTAAACACCGGGGAGCTGTTTTTT
J: TRBJ1-2; D: TRBD1; size: NA; V: TRBV5-1; CDR3: CASSLAGDSPYTF; DNA: TGCGCCAGCAGCTTGGCCGGGGACAGCCCCTACACCTTC
J: TRBJ2-3; D: NA; size: NA; V: TRBV28; CDR3: CASSLDTTTDTQYF; DNA: TGTGCCAGCAGTCTGGACACTACCACAGATACGCAGTATTTT
J: TRBJ1-5; D: NA; size: NA; V: TRBV5-4; CDR3: CASSLEPNMNQPQHF; DNA: TGTGCCAGCAGCTTGGAACCGAACATGAATCAGCCCCAGCATTTT
J: TRBJ2-1; D: TRBD2; size: NA; V: TRBV5-1; CDR3: CASSLGAGVASYNEQFF; DNA: TGCGCCAGCAGCTTGGGGGCGGGGGTTGCTTCCTACAATGAGCAGTTCTTC
J: TRBJ1-4; D: NA; size: NA; V: TRBV5-4; CDR3: CASSVTRATNEKLFF; DNA: TGTGCCAGCAGCGTAACGAGGGCAACTAATGAAAAACTGTTTTTT
J: TRBJ2-7; D: NA; size: NA; V: TRBV5-4; CDR3: CASSLVGSHEQYF; DNA: TGTGCCAGCAGCTTAGTGGGGAGCCACGAGCAGTACTTC
J: TRBJ2-3; D: TRBD2; size: NA; V: TRBV7-2; CDR3: CASSWSTSGSMNTQYF; DNA: TGTGCCAGCAGCTGGTCGACTAGCGGGAGTATGAATACGCAGTATTTT
J: TRBJ1-5; D: NA; size: NA; V: TRBV11-2; CDR3: CASSAIDQPQHF; DNA: TGTGCCAGCAGCGCGATAGATCAGCCCCAGCATTTT
J: TRBJ2-2; D: NA; size: NA; V: TRBV5-1; CDR3: CASSLGTTDTGELFF; DNA: TGCGCCAGCAGCTTGGGGACAACCGACACCGGGGAGCTGTTTTTT
J: TRBJ2-6; D: NA; size: NA; V: TRBV30; CDR3: CAWNTRTKTLANSGANVLTF; DNA: TGTGCCTGGAACACTCGGACTAAAACCCTCGCCAACTCTGGGGCCAACGTCCTGACTTTC
J: TRBJ2-3; D: NA; size: NA; V: TRBV27; CDR3: CASSLGRDTDTQYF; DNA: TGTGCCAGCAGTTTGGGCAGGGACACAGATACGCAGTATTTT
J: TRBJ2-3; D: TRBD1; size: NA; V: TRBV5-1; CDR3: CASSSGTGGTDTQYF; DNA: TGCGCCAGCAGCTCCGGGACAGGGGGCACAGATACGCAGTATTTT